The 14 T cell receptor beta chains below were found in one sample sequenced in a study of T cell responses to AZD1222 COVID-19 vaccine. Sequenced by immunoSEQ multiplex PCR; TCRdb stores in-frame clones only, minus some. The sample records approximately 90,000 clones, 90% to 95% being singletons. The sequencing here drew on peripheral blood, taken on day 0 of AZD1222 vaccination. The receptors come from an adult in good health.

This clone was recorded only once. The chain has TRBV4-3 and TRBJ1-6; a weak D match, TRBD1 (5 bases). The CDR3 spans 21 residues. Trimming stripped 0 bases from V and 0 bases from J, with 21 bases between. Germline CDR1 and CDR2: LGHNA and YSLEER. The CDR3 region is CASSQEPRGGEESSYNSPLHF. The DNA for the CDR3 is TGCGCCAGCAGCCAAGAGCCCCGCGGAGGGGAGGAGAGCTCCTATAATTCACCCCTCCACTTT.

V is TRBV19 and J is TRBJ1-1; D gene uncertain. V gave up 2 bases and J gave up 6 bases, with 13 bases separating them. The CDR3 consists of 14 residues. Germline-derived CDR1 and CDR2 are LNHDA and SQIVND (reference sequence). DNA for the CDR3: TGTGCCAGTAGTATACGGGGTAGGGCCCCTGAAGCTTTCTTT. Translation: CASSIRGRAPEAFF.

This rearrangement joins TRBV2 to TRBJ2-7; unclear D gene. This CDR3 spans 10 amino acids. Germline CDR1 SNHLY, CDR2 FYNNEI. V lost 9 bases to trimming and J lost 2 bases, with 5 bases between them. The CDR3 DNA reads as TGTGCCAGTGGGGCCTACGAGCAGTACTTC. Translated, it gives CASGAYEQYF.

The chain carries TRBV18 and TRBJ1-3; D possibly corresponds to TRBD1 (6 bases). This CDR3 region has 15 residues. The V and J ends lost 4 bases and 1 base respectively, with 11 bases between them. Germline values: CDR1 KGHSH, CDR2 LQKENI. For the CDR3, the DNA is TGTGCCAGCTCACTCGGAGGGGGGTCTGGAAACACCATATATTTT. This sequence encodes CASSLGGGSGNTIYF. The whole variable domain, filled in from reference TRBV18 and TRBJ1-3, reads NAGVMQNPRHLVRRRGQEARLRCSPMKGHSHVYWYRQLPEEGLKFMVYLQKENIIDESGMPKERFSAEFPKEGPSILRIQQVVRGDSAAYFCASSLGGGSGNTIYFGEGSWLTVV.

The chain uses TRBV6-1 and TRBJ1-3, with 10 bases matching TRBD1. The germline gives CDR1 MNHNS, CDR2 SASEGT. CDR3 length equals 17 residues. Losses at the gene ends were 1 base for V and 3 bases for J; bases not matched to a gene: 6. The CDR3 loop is CASSEGWGQGYGNTIYF. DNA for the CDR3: TGTGCCAGCAGTGAAGGTTGGGGACAGGGGTATGGAAACACCATATATTTT.

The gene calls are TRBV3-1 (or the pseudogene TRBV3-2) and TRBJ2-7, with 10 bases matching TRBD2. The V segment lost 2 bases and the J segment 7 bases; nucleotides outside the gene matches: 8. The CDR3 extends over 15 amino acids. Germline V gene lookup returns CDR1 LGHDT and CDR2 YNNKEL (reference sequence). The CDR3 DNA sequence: TGTGCCAGCAGCCAAAGCGGGAGGGCCGCGTGGGAGCAGTACTTC. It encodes CASSQSGRAAWEQYF.

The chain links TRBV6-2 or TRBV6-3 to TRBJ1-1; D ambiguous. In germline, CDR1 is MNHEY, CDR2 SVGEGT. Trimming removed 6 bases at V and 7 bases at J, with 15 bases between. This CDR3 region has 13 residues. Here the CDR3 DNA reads TGTGCCAGCAGCCAAACGTTACGGGTTGAAGCTTTCTTT. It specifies CASSQTLRVEAFF.

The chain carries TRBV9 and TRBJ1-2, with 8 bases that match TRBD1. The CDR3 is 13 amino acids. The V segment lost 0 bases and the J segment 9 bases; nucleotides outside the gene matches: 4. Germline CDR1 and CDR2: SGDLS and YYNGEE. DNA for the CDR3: TGTGCCAGCAGCGTAGTGACAGGGGAGAGCTACACCTTC. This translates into CASSVVTGESYTF.

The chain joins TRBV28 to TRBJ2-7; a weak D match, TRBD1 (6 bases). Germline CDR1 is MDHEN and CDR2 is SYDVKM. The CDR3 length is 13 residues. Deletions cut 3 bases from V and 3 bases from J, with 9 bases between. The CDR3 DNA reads TGTGCCAGCAGTTTGGGACAACTCTACGAGCAGTACTTC. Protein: CASSLGQLYEQYF. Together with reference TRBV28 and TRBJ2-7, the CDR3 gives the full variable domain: DVKVTQSSRYLVKRTGEKVFLECVQDMDHENMFWYRQDPGLGLRLIYFSYDVKMKEKGDIPEGYSVSREKKERFSLILESASTNQTSMYLCASSLGQLYEQYFGPGTRLTVT.

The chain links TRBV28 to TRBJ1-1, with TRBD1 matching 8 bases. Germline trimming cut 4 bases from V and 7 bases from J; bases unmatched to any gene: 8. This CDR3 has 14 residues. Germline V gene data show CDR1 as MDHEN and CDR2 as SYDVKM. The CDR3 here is CASSSAGQGHEAFF. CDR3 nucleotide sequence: TGTGCCAGCAGTTCGGCAGGACAGGGCCATGAAGCTTTCTTT.

For the CDR3, the DNA is TGTGCCAGCAGCCAGTCAGCGGTCAGACCTCATGAAGCTTTCTTT. This codes for CASSQSAVRPHEAFF. J is TRBJ1-1 and V is TRBV14, with D unclear. V dropped 3 bases and J dropped 7 bases, with 18 bases sitting between them. This CDR3 has 15 residues. The germline CDR1 and CDR2 sequences are SGHDN and FVKESK.

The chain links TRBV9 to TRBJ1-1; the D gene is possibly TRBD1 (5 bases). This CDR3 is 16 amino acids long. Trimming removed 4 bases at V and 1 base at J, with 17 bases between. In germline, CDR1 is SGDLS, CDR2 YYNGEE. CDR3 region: CASSPRAGPENTEAFF. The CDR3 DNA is TGTGCCAGCAGCCCCCGGGCGGGACCCGAGAACACTGAAGCTTTCTTT.

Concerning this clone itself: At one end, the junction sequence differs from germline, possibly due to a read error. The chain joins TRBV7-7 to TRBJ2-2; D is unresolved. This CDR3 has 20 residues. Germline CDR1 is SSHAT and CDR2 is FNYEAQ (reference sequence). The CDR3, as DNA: TGTGCTAGCAGCTTAGAACAGTTTTCCCGCCCGTCCGCGAACACCGGGGAGCTGTTTTTT. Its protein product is CASSLEQFSRPSANTGELFF. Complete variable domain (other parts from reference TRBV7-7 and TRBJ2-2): GAGVSQSPRYKVTKRGQDVTLRCDPISSHATLYWYQQALGQGPEFLTYFNYEAQPDKSGLPSDRFSAERPEGSISTLTIQRTEQRDSAMYRCASSLEQFSRPSANTGELFFGEGSRLTVL.

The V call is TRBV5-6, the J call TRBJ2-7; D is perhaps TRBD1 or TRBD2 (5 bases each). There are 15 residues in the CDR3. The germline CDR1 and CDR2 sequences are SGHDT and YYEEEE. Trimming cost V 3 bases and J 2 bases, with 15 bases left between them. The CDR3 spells CASSSPDTGTYEQYF. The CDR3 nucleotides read TGTGCCAGCAGCTCCCCGGACACCGGGACCTACGAGCAGTACTTC.